The entry that follows covers one TCR beta chain sequence. One end of the junction is discordant with germline, which a read error may explain. This record belongs to a study of T cells in Graves' hyperthyroidism and ophthalmopathy. RNA transcripts yielded amplified TCR beta CDR3 regions. HTBI primers were the set used in a first-round RT-PCR of the TCR CDR3. TCRdb called the multiplex PCR reads again in MiXCR, with one record for every CDR3 protein. Among 640,000 or so distinct CDR3 sequences, roughly 14% were seen once, and the ten largest hold about 4%. This CDR3 is 15 amino acids long. Germline V CDR1 and CDR2: MNHEY, SVGEGT.

Sequencing was carried out using blood. The receptor's source is a woman in her thirties or forties with Graves' ophthalmopathy. V usage is TRBV6-2 or TRBV6-3 and J usage is TRBJ2-7; 8 bases fit TRBD1. This CDR3 is CASSYQGAVSYGQYF. CDR3 DNA sequence: TGTGCCAGCAGTTATCAGGGGGCCGTCTCCTACGGGCAGTACTTC.